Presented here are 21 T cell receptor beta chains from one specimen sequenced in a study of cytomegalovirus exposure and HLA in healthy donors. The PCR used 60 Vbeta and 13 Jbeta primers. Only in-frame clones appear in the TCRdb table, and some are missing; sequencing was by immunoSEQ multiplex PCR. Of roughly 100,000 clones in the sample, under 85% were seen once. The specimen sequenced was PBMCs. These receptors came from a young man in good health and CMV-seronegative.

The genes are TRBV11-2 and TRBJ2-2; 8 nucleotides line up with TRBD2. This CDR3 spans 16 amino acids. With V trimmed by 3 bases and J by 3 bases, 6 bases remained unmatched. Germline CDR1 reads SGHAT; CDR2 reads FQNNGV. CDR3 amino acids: CASSFLGGADTGELFF. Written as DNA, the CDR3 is TGTGCCAGCAGCTTCCTCGGGGGGGCCGACACCGGGGAGCTGTTTTTT.

The CDR3 coding sequence is TGTGCCAGCAGCTTAGGCCTTCGGAGGGATACTAACTATGGCTACACCTTC. Translation gives CASSLGLRRDTNYGYTF. This sequence joins TRBV13 and TRBJ1-2; D gene uncertain. Germline V gene sequence: CDR1 PRHDT, CDR2 FYEKMQ (reference sequence). The CDR3 runs 17 residues. Trimming shortened V by 0 bases and J by 0 bases, and 14 bases separated the two germline ends.

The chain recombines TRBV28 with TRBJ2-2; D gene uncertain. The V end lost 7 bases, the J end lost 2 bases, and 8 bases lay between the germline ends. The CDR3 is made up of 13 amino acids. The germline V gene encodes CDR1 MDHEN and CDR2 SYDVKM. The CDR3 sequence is CASIVANTGELFF. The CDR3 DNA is TGTGCCAGCATCGTGGCCAACACCGGGGAGCTGTTTTTT.

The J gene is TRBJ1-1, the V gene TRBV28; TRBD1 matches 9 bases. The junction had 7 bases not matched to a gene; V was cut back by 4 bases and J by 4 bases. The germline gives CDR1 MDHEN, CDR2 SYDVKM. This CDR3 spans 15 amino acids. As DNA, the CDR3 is TGTGCCAGCAGTTCGGGACAGGGCAGGGGCACTGAAGCTTTCTTT. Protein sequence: CASSSGQGRGTEAFF.

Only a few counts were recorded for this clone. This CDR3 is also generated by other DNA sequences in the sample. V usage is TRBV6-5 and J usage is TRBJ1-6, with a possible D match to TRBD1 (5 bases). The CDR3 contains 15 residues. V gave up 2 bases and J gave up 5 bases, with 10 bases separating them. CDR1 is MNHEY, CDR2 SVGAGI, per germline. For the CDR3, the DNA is TGTGCCAGCAGTTACCGCCAGGGAAATAATTCACCCCTCCACTTT. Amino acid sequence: CASSYRQGNNSPLHF.

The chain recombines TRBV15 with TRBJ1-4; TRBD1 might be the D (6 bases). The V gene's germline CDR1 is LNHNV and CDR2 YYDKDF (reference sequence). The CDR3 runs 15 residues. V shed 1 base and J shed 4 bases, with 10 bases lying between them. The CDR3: CATSRVGAINEKLFF. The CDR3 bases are TGTGCCACCAGCAGAGTGGGGGCCATTAATGAAAAACTGTTTTTT.

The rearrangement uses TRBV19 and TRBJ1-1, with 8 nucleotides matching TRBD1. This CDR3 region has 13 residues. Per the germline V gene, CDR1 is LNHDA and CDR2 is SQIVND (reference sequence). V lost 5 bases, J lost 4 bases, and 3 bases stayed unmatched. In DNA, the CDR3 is TGTGCCAGTAGTTCAGGGGGCTCCACTGAAGCTTTCTTT. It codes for CASSSGGSTEAFF.

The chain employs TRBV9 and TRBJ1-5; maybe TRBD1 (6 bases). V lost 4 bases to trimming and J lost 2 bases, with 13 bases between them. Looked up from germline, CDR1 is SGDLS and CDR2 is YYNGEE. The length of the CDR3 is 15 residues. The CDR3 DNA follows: TGTGCCAGCAGCCCCCGGGGGGGCCGCAATCAGCCCCAGCATTTT. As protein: CASSPRGGRNQPQHF. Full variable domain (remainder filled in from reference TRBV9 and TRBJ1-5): DSGVTQTPKHLITATGQRVTLRCSPRSGDLSVYWYQQSLDQGLQFLIQYYNGEERAKGNILERFSAQQFPDLHSELNLSSLELGDSALYFCASSPRGGRNQPQHFGDGTRLSIL.

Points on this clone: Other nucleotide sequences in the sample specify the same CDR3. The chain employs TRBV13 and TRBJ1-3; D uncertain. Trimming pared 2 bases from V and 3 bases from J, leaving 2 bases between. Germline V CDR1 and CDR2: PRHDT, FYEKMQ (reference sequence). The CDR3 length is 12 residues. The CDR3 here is CASSLLGNTIYF. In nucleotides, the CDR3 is TGTGCCAGCAGCTTACTTGGAAACACCATATATTTT.

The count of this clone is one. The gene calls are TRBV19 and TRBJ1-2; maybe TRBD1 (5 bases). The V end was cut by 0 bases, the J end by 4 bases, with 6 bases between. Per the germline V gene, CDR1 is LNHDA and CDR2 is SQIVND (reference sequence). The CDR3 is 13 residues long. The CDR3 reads CASSIDTGYGYTF. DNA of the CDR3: TGTGCCAGTAGTATAGACACAGGCTATGGCTACACCTTC.

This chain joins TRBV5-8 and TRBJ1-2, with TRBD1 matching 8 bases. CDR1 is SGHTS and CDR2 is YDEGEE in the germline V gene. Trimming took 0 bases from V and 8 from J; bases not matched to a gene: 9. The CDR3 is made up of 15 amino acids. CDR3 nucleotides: TGTGCCAGCAGCTTGGCCAACAGGGGGGCAGAAGGCTACACCTTC. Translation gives CASSLANRGAEGYTF.

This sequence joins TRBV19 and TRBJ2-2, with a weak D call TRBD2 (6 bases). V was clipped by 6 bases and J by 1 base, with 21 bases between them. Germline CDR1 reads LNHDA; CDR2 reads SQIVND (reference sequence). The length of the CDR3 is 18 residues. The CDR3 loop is CASSDWWGDEMNTGELFF. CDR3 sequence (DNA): TGTGCCAGTAGCGATTGGTGGGGGGACGAAATGAACACCGGGGAGCTGTTTTTT.

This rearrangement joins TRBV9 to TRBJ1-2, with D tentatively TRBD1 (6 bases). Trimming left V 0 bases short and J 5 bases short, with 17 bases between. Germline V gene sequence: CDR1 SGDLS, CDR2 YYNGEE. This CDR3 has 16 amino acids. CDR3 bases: TGTGCCAGCAGCGTAGAAGCAAGGGGGGGCGGATATGGCTACACCTTC. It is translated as CASSVEARGGGYGYTF. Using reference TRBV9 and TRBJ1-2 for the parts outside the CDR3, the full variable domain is DSGVTQTPKHLITATGQRVTLRCSPRSGDLSVYWYQQSLDQGLQFLIQYYNGEERAKGNILERFSAQQFPDLHSELNLSSLELGDSALYFCASSVEARGGGYGYTFGSGTRLTVV.

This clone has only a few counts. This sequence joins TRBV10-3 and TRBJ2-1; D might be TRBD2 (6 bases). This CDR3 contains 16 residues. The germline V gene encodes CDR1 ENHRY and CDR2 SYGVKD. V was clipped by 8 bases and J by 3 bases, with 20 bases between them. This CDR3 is CAIGRSGGADYNEQFF. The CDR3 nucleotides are TGTGCCATCGGGAGGAGTGGCGGGGCGGACTACAATGAGCAGTTCTTC.

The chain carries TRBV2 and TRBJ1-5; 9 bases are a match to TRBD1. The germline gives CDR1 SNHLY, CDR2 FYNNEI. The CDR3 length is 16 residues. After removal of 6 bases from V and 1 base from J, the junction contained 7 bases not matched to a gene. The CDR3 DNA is TGTGCCAGCAGGGACTACAGGGGGCAAAGCAATCAGCCCCAGCATTTT. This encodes CASRDYRGQSNQPQHF.

In DNA, the CDR3 is TGTGCCAGCAGTGCGACAGGGTATTATAGCAATCAGCCCCAGCATTTT. This encodes CASSATGYYSNQPQHF. The rearrangement links TRBV2 to TRBJ1-5; 7 bases are a match to TRBD1. Looked up from germline, CDR1 is SNHLY and CDR2 is FYNNEI. V trimming: 4 bases; J trimming: 0 bases; junction bases outside the gene matches: 6. This CDR3 contains 16 residues.

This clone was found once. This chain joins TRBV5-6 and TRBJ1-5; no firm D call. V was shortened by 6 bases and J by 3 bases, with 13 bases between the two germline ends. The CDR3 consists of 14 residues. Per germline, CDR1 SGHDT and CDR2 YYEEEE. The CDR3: CASTLGGDNQPQHF. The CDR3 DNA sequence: TGTGCCAGCACCCTGGGAGGAGACAATCAGCCCCAGCATTTT.

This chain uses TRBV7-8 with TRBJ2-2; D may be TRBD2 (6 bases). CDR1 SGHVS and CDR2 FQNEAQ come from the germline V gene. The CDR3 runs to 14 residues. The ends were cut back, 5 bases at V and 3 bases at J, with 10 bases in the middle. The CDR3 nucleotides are TGTGCCAGCAGCCGCCGACTAGACACCGGGGAGCTGTTTTTT. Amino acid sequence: CASSRRLDTGELFF.

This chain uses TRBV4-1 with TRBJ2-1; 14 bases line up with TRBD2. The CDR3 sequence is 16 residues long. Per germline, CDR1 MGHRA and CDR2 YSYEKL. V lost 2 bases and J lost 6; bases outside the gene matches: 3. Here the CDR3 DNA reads TGCGCCAGCAGCCAACCGGGACTAGCGGGAGCCAATGAGCAGTTCTTC. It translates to CASSQPGLAGANEQFF.

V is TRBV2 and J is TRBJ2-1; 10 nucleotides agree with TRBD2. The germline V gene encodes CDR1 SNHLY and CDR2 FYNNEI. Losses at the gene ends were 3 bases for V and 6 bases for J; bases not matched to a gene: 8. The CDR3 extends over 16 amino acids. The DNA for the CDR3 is TGTGCCAGCAGTGATTATCGGACTAGCGGTTCCAATGAGCAGTTCTTC. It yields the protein CASSDYRTSGSNEQFF.

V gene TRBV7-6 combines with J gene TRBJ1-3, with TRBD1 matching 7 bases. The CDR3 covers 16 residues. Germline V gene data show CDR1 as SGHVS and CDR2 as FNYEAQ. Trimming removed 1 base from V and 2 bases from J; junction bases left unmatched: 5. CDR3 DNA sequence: TGTGCCAGCAGCTTAGTCGGACAGGCAACTGGAAACACCATATATTTT. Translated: CASSLVGQATGNTIYF.